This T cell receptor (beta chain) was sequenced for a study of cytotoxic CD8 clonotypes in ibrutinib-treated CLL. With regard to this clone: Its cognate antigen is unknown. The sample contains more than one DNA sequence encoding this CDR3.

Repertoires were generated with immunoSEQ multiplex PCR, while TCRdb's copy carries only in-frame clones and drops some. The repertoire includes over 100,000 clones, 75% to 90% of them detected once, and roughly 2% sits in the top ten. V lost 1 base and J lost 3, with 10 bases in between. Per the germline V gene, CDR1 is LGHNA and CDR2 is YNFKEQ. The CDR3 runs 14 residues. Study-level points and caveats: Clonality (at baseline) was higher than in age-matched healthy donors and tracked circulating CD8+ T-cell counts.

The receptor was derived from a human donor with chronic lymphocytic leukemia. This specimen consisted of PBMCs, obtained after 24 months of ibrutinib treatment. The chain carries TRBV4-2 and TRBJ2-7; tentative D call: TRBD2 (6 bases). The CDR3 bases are TGTGCCAGCAGCCAAGGTAGCGGCGACTACGAGCAGTACTTC. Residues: CASSQGSGDYEQYF.